The 7 T cell receptor beta chains below all came from one sample that was sequenced in a study of T cell responses to AZD1222 COVID-19 vaccine. Produced via immunoSEQ multiplex PCR; TCRdb's table is partial and in-frame only. The sample shows under 150,000 clones, more than 90% of them seen only once. This specimen was peripheral blood, taken on day 0 of AZD1222 vaccination. These receptors all stem from an adult in good health.

This chain joins TRBV25-1 and TRBJ1-1; 8 nucleotides agree with TRBD1. The CDR3 is made up of 16 amino acids. The V segment lost 3 bases and the J segment 8 bases; nucleotides outside the gene matches: 14. Germline CDR1 and CDR2: MGHDK and SYGVNS. The CDR3 DNA reads as TGTGCCAGCAGTGACCCTCGGACAGGGATCTTTAGAGAAGCTTTCTTT. It yields the protein CASSDPRTGIFREAFF.

This chain uses TRBV7-2 with TRBJ1-1; D may be TRBD1 (6 bases). V was trimmed by 0 bases and J by 6 bases, leaving 8 bases between them. The V gene's germline CDR1 is SGHTA and CDR2 FQGNSA. CDR3 length: 13 residues. The CDR3 region is CASSLAQGSEAFF. DNA for the CDR3: TGTGCCAGCAGCTTAGCCCAGGGGTCTGAAGCTTTCTTT.

The CDR3 coding sequence is TGTGCCAGCAGTGCTCAAGTTTTACAGGGGGGAAACACTGAAGCTTTCTTT. This gives the protein CASSAQVLQGGNTEAFF. The rearrangement uses TRBV6-4 and TRBJ1-1, with 8 nucleotides matching TRBD1. The CDR3 is 17 residues long. J lost 2 bases, V lost 4 bases, and 12 bases had no gene match. The germline V gene has CDR1 MRHNA and CDR2 SNTAGT.

V gene TRBV5-1 combines with J gene TRBJ2-3; 9 bases are shared with TRBD1. After removal of 5 bases from V and 0 bases from J, the junction contained 7 bases not matched to a gene. In germline, CDR1 is SGHRS, CDR2 YFSETQ. The CDR3 contains 16 residues. The CDR3 here is CASRSTGGSSTDTQYF. The DNA for the CDR3 is TGCGCCAGCAGATCTACAGGGGGCTCGAGCACAGATACGCAGTATTTT.

The chain combines TRBV27 with TRBJ2-1; D assignment may be TRBD1 or TRBD2 (5 bases each). This CDR3 is 13 amino acids long. Germline V lookup: CDR1 MNHEY, CDR2 SMNVEV (reference sequence). The V end was cut by 2 bases, the J end by 3 bases, with 5 bases between. The CDR3, as DNA: TGTGCCAGCAGTTTAGGGGGCTACAATGAGCAGTTCTTC. Protein sequence: CASSLGGYNEQFF.

The rearrangement joins TRBV30 to TRBJ1-6, with 7 bases that match TRBD1. The ends lost 1 base at V and 5 bases at J; junction bases unmatched: 5. This CDR3 is built from 15 residues. CDR1 and CDR2 (germline): GTSNPN, SVGIG (reference sequence). CDR3 in amino acids: CAWSEGTANNSPLHF. The CDR3 DNA sequence: TGTGCCTGGAGTGAAGGGACAGCGAATAATTCACCCCTCCACTTT.

This clone came up a few times. The chain carries TRBV6-5 and TRBJ1-5, with 8 positions matching TRBD1. The junction had 6 bases not matched to a gene; V was cut back by 6 bases and J by 2 bases. The germline V gene encodes CDR1 MNHEY and CDR2 SVGAGI. This CDR3 contains 15 residues. CDR3 residues: CASSRQGNGNQPQHF. Written as DNA, the CDR3 is TGTGCCAGCAGCCGACAGGGGAATGGCAATCAGCCCCAGCATTTT.